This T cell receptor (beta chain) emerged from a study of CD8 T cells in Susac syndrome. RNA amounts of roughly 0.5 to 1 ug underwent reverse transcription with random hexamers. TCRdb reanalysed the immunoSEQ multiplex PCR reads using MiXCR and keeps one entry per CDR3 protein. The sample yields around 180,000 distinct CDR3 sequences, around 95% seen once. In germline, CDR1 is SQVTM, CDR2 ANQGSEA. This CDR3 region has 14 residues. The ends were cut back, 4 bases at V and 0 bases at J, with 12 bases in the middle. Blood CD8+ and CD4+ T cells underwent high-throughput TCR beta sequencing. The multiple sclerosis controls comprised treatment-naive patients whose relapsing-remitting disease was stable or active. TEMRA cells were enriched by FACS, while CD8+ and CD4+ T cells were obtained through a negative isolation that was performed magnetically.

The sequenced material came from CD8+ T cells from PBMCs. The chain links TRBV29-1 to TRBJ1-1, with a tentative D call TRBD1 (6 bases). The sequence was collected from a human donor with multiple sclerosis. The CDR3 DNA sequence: TGCAGCGTTGGGGGGGCAGCTATGAACACTGAAGCTTTCTTT. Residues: CSVGGAAMNTEAFF.